The T cell receptor (beta chain) under discussion was sequenced for a study of T cell changes during pregnancy in multiple sclerosis. Comment on this clone: The junction departs from the called germline gene at one end, perhaps through a read error.

Sequencing was performed with immunoSEQ multiplex PCR; in TCRdb, only in-frame clones are kept and a portion is missing. The sample includes roughly 47,000 clones, 85% to 95% seen only once; the top ten take roughly 5%. Per the germline V gene, CDR1 is LNHDA and CDR2 is SQIVND (reference sequence). CDR3 length: 12 amino acids. The source material was CD8+ T cells from peripheral blood mononuclear cells, sampled before pregnancy. The gene calls are TRBV19 and TRBJ2-3, with D perhaps TRBD1 (5 bases). The sequence was obtained from a female donor with multiple sclerosis, enrolled in a pregnancy study. CDR3 amino acids: CASSIGSGQQCF. The CDR3 nucleotides read TGTGCCAGTAGTATAGGTTCAGGGCAACAGTGTTTT.